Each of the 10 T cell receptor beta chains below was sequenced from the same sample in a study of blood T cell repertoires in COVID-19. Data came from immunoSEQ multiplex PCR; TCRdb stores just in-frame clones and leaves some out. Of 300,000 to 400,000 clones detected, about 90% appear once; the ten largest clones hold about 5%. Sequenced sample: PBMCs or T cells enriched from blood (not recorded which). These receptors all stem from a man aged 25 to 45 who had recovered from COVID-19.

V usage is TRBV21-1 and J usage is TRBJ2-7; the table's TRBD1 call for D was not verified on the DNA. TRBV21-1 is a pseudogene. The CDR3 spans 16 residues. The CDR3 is CASSLTGTFESYEQYF. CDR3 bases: TGTGCCAGCAGCCTAACAGGGACATTTGAGTCCTACGAGCAGTACTTC.

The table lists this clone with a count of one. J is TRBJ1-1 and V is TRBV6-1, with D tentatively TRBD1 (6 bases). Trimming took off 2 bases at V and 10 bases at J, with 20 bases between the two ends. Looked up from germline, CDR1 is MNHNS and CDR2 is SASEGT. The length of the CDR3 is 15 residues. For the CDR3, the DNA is TGTGCCAGCAGTGAAAGAACAGGTGGGGGCTTGGGAGCTTTCTTT. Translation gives CASSERTGGGLGAFF.

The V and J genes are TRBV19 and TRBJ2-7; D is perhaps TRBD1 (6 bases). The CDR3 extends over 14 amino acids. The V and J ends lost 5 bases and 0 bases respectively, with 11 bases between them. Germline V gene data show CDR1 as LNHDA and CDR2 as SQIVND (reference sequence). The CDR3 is CASSRDRSSYEQYF. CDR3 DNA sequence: TGTGCCAGTAGTCGTGACAGGAGCTCCTACGAGCAGTACTTC. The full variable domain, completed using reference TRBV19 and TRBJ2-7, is DGGITQSPKYLFRKEGQNVTLSCEQNLNHDAMYWYRQDPGQGLRLIYYSQIVNDFQKGDIAEGYSVSREKKESFPLTVTSAQKNPTAFYLCASSRDRSSYEQYFGPGTRLTVT.

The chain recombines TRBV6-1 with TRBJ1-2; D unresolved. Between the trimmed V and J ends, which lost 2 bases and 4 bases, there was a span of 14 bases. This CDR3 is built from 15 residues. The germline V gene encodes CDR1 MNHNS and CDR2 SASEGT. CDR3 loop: CASSEIAGLLYGYTF. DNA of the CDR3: TGTGCCAGCAGTGAAATCGCGGGTCTCCTCTATGGCTACACCTTC.

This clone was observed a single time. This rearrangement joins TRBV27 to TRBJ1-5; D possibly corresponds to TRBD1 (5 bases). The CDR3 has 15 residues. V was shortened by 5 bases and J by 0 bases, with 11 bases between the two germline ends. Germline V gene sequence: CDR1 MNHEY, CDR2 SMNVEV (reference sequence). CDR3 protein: CASSPDSYSNQPQHF. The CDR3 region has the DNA TGTGCCAGCAGTCCCGACAGTTATAGCAATCAGCCCCAGCATTTT.

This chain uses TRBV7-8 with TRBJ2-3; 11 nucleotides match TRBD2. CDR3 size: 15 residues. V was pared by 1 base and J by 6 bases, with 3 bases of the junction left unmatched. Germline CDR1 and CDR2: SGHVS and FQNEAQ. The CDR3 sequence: CASSLVSGGDDTQYF. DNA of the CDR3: TGTGCCAGCAGCTTAGTTAGCGGGGGGGATGATACGCAGTATTTT.

DNA for the CDR3: TGCGCCAGCAGCTTTGCCTCGGGACAGGGCACCTACGAGCAGTACTTC. Translated: CASSFASGQGTYEQYF. The chain uses TRBV5-1 and TRBJ2-7; TRBD1 matches at 9 bases. The V gene end was trimmed by 2 bases and the J gene end by 2 bases; junction bases not matched to a gene: 8. CDR1 is SGHRS and CDR2 is YFSETQ in the germline V gene. This CDR3 has 16 residues.

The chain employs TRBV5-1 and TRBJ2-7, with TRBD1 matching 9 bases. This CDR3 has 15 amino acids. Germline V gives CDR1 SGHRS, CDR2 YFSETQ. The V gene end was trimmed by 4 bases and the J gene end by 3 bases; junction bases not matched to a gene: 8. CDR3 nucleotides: TGCGCCAGCAGCAGAACGACAGGGGGGGACTACGAGCAGTACTTC. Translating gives CASSRTTGGDYEQYF.

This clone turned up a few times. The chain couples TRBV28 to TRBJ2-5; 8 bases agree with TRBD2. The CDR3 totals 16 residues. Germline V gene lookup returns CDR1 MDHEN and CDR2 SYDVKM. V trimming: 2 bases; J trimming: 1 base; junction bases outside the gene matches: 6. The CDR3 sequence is CASSLVSGGPQETQYF. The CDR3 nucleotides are TGTGCCAGCAGTTTAGTAAGCGGGGGTCCCCAAGAGACCCAGTACTTC.

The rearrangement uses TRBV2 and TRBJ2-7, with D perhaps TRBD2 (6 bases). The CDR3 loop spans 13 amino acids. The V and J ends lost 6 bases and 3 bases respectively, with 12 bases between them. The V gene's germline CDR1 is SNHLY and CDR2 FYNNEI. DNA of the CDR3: TGTGCCAGCAGGTGGACGGAGGGCTACGAGCAGTACTTC. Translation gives CASRWTEGYEQYF.